This record concerns one T cell receptor beta chain sequence. Its antigen is undetermined. There are 14 residues in the CDR3. The genomic DNA of each subset was split evenly across several immunoSEQ plates. The repertoire was sequenced with immunoSEQ multiplex PCR; TCRdb's copy has only in-frame clones and lacks some. This table holds about 2.1 million clones, roughly 95% found once. The entry originates in a study of shared clonotypes between healthy human individuals. Findings of the study overall: In the sorted subsets, rarefaction showed sequencing was incomplete despite large depth. Relative to memory subsets, naive subsets generally showed larger estimated richness.

Terminally differentiated effector memory CD45RA+ cells were excluded from the naive CD8 cells, which were CD45RO-negative and positively selected for CCR7. The donor population consisted of healthy HIV-negative adults with no recent acute infections or vaccinations. The J gene is TRBJ2-7, the V gene TRBV21-1; TRBD1 is taken as the D call from the table, unchecked against the DNA. TRBV21-1 is classified as a pseudogene. The source of this sequence is a man younger than 30 in good health. Some clones in this sample may be carry-over from other donors' samples. The sequencing input was naive CD8+ T cells from PBMCs. The DNA of the CDR3 is TGTGCCAGCAGCAAAGCGGCAGGGCGCGACGAGCAGTACTTC. This gives the protein CASSKAAGRDEQYF.